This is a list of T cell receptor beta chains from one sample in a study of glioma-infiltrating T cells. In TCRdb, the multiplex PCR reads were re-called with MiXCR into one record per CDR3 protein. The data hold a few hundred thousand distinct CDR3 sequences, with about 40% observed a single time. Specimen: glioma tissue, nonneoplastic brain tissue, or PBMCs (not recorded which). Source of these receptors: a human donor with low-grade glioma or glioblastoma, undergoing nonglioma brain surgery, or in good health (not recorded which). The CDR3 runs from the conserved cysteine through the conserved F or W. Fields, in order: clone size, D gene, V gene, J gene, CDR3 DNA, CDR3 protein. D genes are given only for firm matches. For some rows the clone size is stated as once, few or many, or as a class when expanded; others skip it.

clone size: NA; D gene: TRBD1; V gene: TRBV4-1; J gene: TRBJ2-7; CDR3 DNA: TGCGCCAGCGGCTCAAACAGGGGCTACGAGCAGTACTTC; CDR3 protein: CASGSNRGYEQYF
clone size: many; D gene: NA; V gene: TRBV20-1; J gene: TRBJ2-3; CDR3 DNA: TGCAGTGCTAGTTGGTTCGGACGGAGCGACACAGATACGCAGTATTTT; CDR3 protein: CSASWFGRSDTDTQYF
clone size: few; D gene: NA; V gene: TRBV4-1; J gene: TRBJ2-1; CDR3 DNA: TGCGCCAGCAGCCCCAGCTCAGGGAAGGGTGCCTACAATGAGCAGTTCTTC; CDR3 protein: CASSPSSGKGAYNEQFF
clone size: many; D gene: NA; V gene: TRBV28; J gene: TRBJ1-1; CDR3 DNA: TGTGCCAGCAGTTTAGGGACAACCTCTGAAGCTTTCTTT; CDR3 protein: CASSLGTTSEAFF
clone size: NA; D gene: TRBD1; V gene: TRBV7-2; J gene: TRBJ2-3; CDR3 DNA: TGTGCCAGCAGCCGGACAGGGGGCCCCCCAGATACGCAGTATTTT; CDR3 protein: CASSRTGGPPDTQYF
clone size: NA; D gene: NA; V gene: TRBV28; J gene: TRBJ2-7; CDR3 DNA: TGTGCCAACAGTAACTACGGTTCACTCCTTCTCGAGCAGTACTTC; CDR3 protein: CANSNYGSLLLEQYF
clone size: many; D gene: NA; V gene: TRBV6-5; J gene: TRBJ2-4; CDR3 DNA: TGTGCCAGCAGTTACGGGCAGGGAGGCATTCAGTACTTC; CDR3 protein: CASSYGQGGIQYF
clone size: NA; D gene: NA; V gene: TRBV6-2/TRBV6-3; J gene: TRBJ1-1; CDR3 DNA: TGTGCCAGCGGCGTGTGGGAGAACACTGAAGCTTTCTTT; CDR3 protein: CASGVWENTEAFF
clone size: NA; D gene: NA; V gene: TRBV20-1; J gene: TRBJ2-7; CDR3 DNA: TGCAGTGCCCCAAAAAGCGGGACACCCTACGAGCAGTACTTC; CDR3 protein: CSAPKSGTPYEQYF
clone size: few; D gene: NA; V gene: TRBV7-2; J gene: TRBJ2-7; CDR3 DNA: TGTGCCAGCACCCCTTACAGGGCCCTCGAGCAGTACTTC; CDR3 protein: CASTPYRALEQYF
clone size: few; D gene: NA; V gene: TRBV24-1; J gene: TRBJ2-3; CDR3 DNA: TGTGCCACCAGTGACGACCAGGGACACCTTAAGCCGGATACGCAGTATTTT; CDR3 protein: CATSDDQGHLKPDTQYF
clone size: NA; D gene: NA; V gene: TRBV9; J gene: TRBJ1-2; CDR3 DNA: TGTGCCAGCAGCCGTACACTCTCCATCGGCTACACCTTC; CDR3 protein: CASSRTLSIGYTF
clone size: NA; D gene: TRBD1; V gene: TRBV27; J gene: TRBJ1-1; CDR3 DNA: TGTGCCAGCAGTCCCGGGACAGCGAACACCAAAGCTTTCTTT; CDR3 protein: CASSPGTANTKAFF
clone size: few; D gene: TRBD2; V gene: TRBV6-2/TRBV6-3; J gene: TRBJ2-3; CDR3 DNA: TGTGCCAGCAGCCACCTACTAGCGGTTTCGCAGTATTTT; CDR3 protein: CASSHLLAVSQYF
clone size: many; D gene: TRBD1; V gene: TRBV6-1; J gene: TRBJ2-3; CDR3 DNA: TGTGCCAGCAGCAGCGAGGGGACAGGGGTAGATACGCAGTATTTT; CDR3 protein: CASSSEGTGVDTQYF
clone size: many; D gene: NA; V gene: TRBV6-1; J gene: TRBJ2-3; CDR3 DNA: TGTGCCAGCAGTCAAACGGTGGATACGCAGTATTTT; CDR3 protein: CASSQTVDTQYF
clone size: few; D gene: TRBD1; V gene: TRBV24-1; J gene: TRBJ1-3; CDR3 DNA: TGTGCCACCAGTGACCAGGGACAGAACGGAAACACCATATATTTT; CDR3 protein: CATSDQGQNGNTIYF
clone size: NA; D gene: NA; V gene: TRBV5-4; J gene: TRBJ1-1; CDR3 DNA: TGTGCCAGCAGCCCCGCGGGGGGTGGCACTGAAGCTTTCTTT; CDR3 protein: CASSPAGGGTEAFF
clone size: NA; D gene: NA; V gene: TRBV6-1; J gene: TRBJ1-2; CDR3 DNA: TGTGCCAGCAGTACCTCCGTGGGCAGCACAGCGGGGCTGCTGGGTGGCTACACCTTC; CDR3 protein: CASSTSVGSTAGLLGGYTF
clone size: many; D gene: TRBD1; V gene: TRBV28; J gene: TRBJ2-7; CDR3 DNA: TGTGCCAGCAGTTTTGTGGACAGGGGGGGATACGAGCAGTACTTC; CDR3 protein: CASSFVDRGGYEQYF
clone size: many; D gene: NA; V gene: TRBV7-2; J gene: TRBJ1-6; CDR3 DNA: TGTGCCAGCAGCTTAGGTCAAATTAATTCACCCCTCCACTTT; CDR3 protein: CASSLGQINSPLHF
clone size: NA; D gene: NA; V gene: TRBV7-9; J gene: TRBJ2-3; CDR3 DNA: TGTGCCAGCAGCTTAACTCCGGGACTGAGCACAGATACGCAGTATTTT; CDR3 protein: CASSLTPGLSTDTQYF
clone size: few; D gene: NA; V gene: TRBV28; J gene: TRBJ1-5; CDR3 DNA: TGTGCCAGCAGTGCCTACAGGGCTAGGAGTAGCAATCAGCCCCAGCATTTT; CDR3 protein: CASSAYRARSSNQPQHF
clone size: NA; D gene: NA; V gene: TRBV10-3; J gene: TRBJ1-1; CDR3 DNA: TGTGCCATCAGTGACCAGGGGAGCTCTGAAGCTTTCTTT; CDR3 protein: CAISDQGSSEAFF
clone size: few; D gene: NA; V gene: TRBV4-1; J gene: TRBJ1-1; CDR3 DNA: TGCGCCAGCAGCCAAGTATCGGGGGCGGGCGGCGCCACTGAAGCTTTCTTT; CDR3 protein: CASSQVSGAGGATEAFF
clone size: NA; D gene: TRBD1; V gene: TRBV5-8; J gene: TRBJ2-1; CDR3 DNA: TGTGCCAGCAGCTTCGGGACAGGCTTACACAATGAGCAGTTCTTC; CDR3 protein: CASSFGTGLHNEQFF
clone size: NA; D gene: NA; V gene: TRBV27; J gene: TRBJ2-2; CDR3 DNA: TGTGCCAGCAGTTACTCGGCGCGGCTAGCGAGCACCGGGGAGCTGTTTTTT; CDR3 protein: CASSYSARLASTGELFF
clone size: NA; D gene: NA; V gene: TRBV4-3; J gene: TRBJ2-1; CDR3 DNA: TGCGCCAGCAGCCCATCGGTTGCTTCCTACAATGAGCAGTTCTTC; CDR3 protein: CASSPSVASYNEQFF
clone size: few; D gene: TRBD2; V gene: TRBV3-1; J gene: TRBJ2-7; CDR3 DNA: TGTGCCAGCAGCCCCGGGACTATACCATACGAGCAGTACTTC; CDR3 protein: CASSPGTIPYEQYF
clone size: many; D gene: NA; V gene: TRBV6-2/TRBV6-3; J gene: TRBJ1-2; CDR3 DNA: TGTGCCAGCAGTCCGGGAACCGGAGGAAATAACTATGGCTACACCTTC; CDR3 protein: CASSPGTGGNNYGYTF
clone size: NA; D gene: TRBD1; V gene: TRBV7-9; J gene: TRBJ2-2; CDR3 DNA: TGTGCCAGCAGCTTCGGACAGGATTACACCGGGGAGCTGTTTTTT; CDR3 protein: CASSFGQDYTGELFF
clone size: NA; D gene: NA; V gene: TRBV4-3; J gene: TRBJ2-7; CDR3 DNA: TGCGCCAGCAGCCCTAATACAGGGCTACTCTACGAGCAGTACTTC; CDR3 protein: CASSPNTGLLYEQYF